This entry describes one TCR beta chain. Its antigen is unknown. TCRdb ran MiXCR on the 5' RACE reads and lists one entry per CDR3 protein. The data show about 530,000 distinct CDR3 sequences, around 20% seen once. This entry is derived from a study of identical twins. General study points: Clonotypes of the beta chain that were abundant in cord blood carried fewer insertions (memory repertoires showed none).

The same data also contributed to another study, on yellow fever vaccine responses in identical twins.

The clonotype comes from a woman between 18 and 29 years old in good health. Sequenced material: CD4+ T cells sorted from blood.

CDR3 region: CSVVQGANTGELFF. The CDR3 DNA is TGCAGCGTTGTCCAGGGTGCGAACACCGGGGAGCTGTTTTTT. The chain uses TRBV29-1 and TRBJ2-2; D is possibly TRBD1 (5 bases). CDR1 SQVTM and CDR2 ANQGSEA come from the germline V gene. The CDR3 spans 14 residues. V was pared by 4 bases and J by 0 bases, with 9 bases between.